Listed below are T cell receptor beta chains from one sample, sequenced in a study of beta chain features in type 1 diabetes. Produced via immunoSEQ multiplex PCR; TCRdb's table is partial and in-frame only. In the table there are 20,000 to 25,000 clones, under 75% of which are singletons. Sequencing used Tregs from blood. The receptors come from a man aged 18 to 29 with type 1 diabetes. Each CDR3 is given with its conserved first and last residue. A D gene is named only where the DNA matches it firmly. The size of a clone is reported for some rows only, either as once, few or many, or as a class for expanded clones.

j_gene | v_gene | abundance | d_gene | CDR3aa | CDR3nt
TRBJ2-2 | TRBV7-2 | - | TRBD2 | CASSLRSGVGAGELFF | TGTGCCAGCAGCCTCAGAAGCGGGGTCGGCGCCGGGGAGCTGTTTTTT
TRBJ2-1 | TRBV7-8 | - | - | CASSSMGTLSYNEQFF | TGTGCCAGCAGCTCTATGGGGACACTTTCCTACAATGAGCAGTTCTTC
TRBJ2-1 | TRBV9 | - | TRBD1 | CASSVGRQGWGDNEQFF | TGTGCCAGCAGCGTAGGAAGACAGGGATGGGGTGACAATGAGCAGTTCTTC
TRBJ2-3 | TRBV6-6 | - | TRBD2 | CASRARGITDTQYF | TGTGCCAGCAGGGCGCGGGGGATCACAGATACGCAGTATTTT
TRBJ2-3 | TRBV30 | once | TRBD1 | CAWRPPGGDTQYF | TGTGCCTGGCGTCCCCCAGGGGGAGATACGCAGTATTTT
TRBJ2-5 | TRBV14 | - | - | CASSRSSTETQYF | TGTGCCAGCAGCCGATCTAGCACGGAGACCCAGTACTTC
TRBJ1-5 | TRBV27 | - | - | CASCPHAGNQPQHF | TGTGCCAGCTGCCCTCATGCAGGCAATCAGCCCCAGCATTTT
TRBJ1-5 | TRBV28 | - | - | CASSLGGNNQPQHF | TGTGCCAGTTCTCTGGGGGGGAACAATCAGCCCCAGCATTTT
TRBJ2-7 | TRBV27 | - | TRBD1 | CASSFLGDRGSYEQYF | TGTGCCAGCTCTTTCCTGGGGGACAGGGGATCCTACGAGCAGTACTTC
TRBJ1-1 | TRBV5-1 | - | TRBD1 | CASSSQGVGTEAFF | TGCGCCAGCAGCTCACAGGGGGTGGGTACTGAAGCTTTCTTT
TRBJ1-1 | TRBV20-1 | - | - | CSASISTEAFF | TGCAGTGCTAGCATTAGCACTGAAGCTTTCTTT
TRBJ1-2 | TRBV19 | - | - | CASSLWAPSSDNYGYTF | TGTGCCAGTAGTCTTTGGGCCCCAAGTTCCGACAACTATGGCTACACCTTC
TRBJ2-7 | TRBV18 | - | - | CASSPSSYEQYF | TGTGCCAGCTCACCGAGCTCCTACGAGCAGTACTTC
TRBJ2-7 | TRBV6-6 | few | TRBD2 | CASSTTSGRSYEQYF | TGTGCCAGCAGTACGACTAGCGGGAGGTCCTACGAGCAGTACTTC
TRBJ1-2 | TRBV2 | - | - | CASSQQGNYGYTF | TGTGCCAGCAGTCAGCAGGGGAACTATGGCTACACCTTC
TRBJ1-2 | TRBV29-1 | - | TRBD1 | CSVGQGMGYGYTF | TGCAGCGTTGGACAGGGTATGGGCTATGGCTACACCTTC
TRBJ2-7 | TRBV4-3 | - | TRBD1 | CASSQDFRGLSDEQYF | TGCGCCAGCAGCCAAGATTTCAGGGGGCTAAGCGACGAGCAGTACTTC
TRBJ2-5 | TRBV29-1 | - | TRBD1 | CSVTGGETQYF | TGCAGCGTAACAGGGGGGGAGACCCAGTACTTC
TRBJ2-2 | TRBV9 | - | TRBD2 | CASSSGGVYTGELFF | TGTGCCAGCAGCTCCGGGGGGGTTTACACCGGGGAGCTGTTTTTT
TRBJ1-2 | TRBV7-9 | - | - | CASSQGLAGYTF | TGTGCCAGCAGCCAGGGATTGGCTGGCTACACCTTC
TRBJ2-7 | TRBV20-1 | once | - | CSATPYEQYF | TGCAGTGCTACTCCCTACGAGCAGTACTTC
TRBJ2-7 | TRBV10-3 | - | TRBD1 | CAITGTGPHEQYF | TGTGCCATCACCGGGACAGGGCCACACGAGCAGTACTTC
TRBJ1-2 | TRBV28 | - | - | CASSYGLTNYGYTF | TGTGCCAGCAGTTACGGACTTACCAACTATGGCTACACCTTC
TRBJ1-2 | TRBV20-1 | - | - | CSVREGSGYTF | TGCAGTGTGAGGGAGGGCTCTGGCTACACCTTC
TRBJ2-7 | TRBV7-9 | medium-sized | TRBD1 | CASSPRTGEQYF | TGTGCCAGCAGTCCCCGGACAGGCGAGCAGTACTTC
TRBJ1-4 | TRBV6-6 | - | - | CASSQYGEGEKLFF | TGTGCCAGCAGCCAATACGGGGAGGGGGAAAAACTGTTTTTT
TRBJ2-1 | TRBV5-1 | few | - | CASSARRWSSYNEQFF | TGCGCCAGCAGCGCAAGACGGTGGAGCTCCTACAATGAGCAGTTCTTC
TRBJ2-3 | TRBV23-1 | few | TRBD2 | CASSQIGTSGRTAPDTQYF | TGCGCCAGCAGTCAAATCGGGACTAGCGGGAGGACGGCCCCAGATACGCAGTATTTT
TRBJ1-4 | TRBV7-9 | - | - | CASSFSLGEGEKLFF | TGTGCCAGCAGCTTTTCTCTTGGGGAGGGAGAAAAACTGTTTTTT
TRBJ1-2 | TRBV28 | once | TRBD1 | CASRYRDRAYGYTF | TGTGCCAGCAGGTACCGGGACAGGGCCTATGGCTACACCTTC
TRBJ2-1 | TRBV7-2 | - | - | CASSKRQVNSYNEQFF | TGTGCCAGCAGCAAAAGACAGGTGAACTCCTACAATGAGCAGTTCTTC
TRBJ2-3 | TRBV7-2 | - | - | CASSHGVDTQYF | TGTGCCAGCAGCCACGGGGTAGATACGCAGTATTTT
TRBJ1-3 | TRBV6-5 | - | TRBD1 | CASSSTGSSGNTIYF | TGTGCCAGCAGTTCGACAGGGAGCTCTGGAAACACCATATATTTT
TRBJ2-5 | TRBV29-1 | - | TRBD2 | CSVEGVAGEGETQYF | TGCAGCGTTGAAGGGGTAGCGGGGGAGGGAGAGACCCAGTACTTC
TRBJ1-2 | TRBV19 | - | TRBD1 | CASSMNRAGGYGYTF | TGTGCCAGTAGTATGAACCGGGCAGGGGGCTATGGCTACACCTTC
TRBJ2-3 | TRBV7-2 | - | TRBD1 | CASSLADRGRDTQYF | TGTGCCAGCAGCTTAGCGGATAGGGGGCGAGATACGCAGTATTTT
TRBJ1-1 | TRBV7-9 | - | - | CASSLFQENTEAFF | TGTGCCAGCAGCTTATTTCAGGAGAACACTGAAGCTTTCTTT
TRBJ2-1 | TRBV5-1 | - | - | CASSLEGVQNEQFF | TGCGCCAGCAGCTTGGAAGGGGTCCAGAATGAGCAGTTCTTC
TRBJ2-1 | TRBV30 | - | TRBD2 | CAWSRTSVEQFF | TGTGCCTGGAGTCGTACTAGCGTAGAGCAGTTCTTC
TRBJ2-1 | TRBV4-3 | - | TRBD2 | CASSQGLAGTQFF | TGCGCCAGCAGCCAAGGACTAGCGGGGACGCAGTTCTTC
TRBJ2-1 | TRBV2 | few | TRBD1 | CASSDLTGVNEQFF | TGTGCCAGCAGCGACCTGACAGGGGTTAATGAGCAGTTCTTC